What follows are 5 T cell receptor beta chains derived from one specimen sequenced in a study of blood T cell repertoires in COVID-19. This table comes from immunoSEQ multiplex PCR, and its TCRdb copy is limited to in-frame clones, with some not included. The sample has approximately 90,000 clones, around 80% seen once; the top ten hold about half. The sample taken for sequencing was peripheral blood. These receptors all come from a human donor in a cohort sampled during active COVID-19.

This rearrangement joins TRBV4-1 to TRBJ2-1; perhaps TRBD2 as D (6 bases). Deletions cut 2 bases from V and 15 bases from J, with 17 bases between. Germline CDR1 MGHRA, CDR2 YSYEKL. The CDR3 runs to 13 residues. CDR3 in amino acids: CASSQLPGGLPFF. CDR3 nucleotides: TGCGCCAGCAGCCAACTTCCTGGGGGGTTACCGTTCTTC.

The genes are TRBV27 and TRBJ2-7, with TRBD2 matching 8 bases. This CDR3 comprises 13 residues. V lost 5 bases to trimming and J lost 3 bases; unmatched junction nucleotides: 3. Germline V lookup: CDR1 MNHEY, CDR2 SMNVEV (reference sequence). The CDR3 sequence is CASSLAGDYEQYF. The CDR3 coding sequence is TGTGCCAGCAGTCTAGCGGGTGACTACGAGCAGTACTTC.

This clone came up once. The CDR3 region is CSVAARGRGSTEAFF. The DNA for the CDR3 is TGCAGCGTTGCTGCCAGGGGGCGCGGAAGCACTGAAGCTTTCTTT. The chain recombines TRBV29-1 with TRBJ1-1; 8 nucleotides line up with TRBD1. This CDR3 spans 15 amino acids. Trimming cost V 4 bases and J 4 bases; bases outside gene matches: 11. Per the germline V gene, CDR1 is SQVTM and CDR2 is ANQGSEA.

The gene calls are TRBV5-1 and TRBJ2-1; 10 bases are shared with TRBD1. The CDR3 has 16 amino acids. Germline V gene data show CDR1 as SGHRS and CDR2 as YFSETQ. V gave up 4 bases and J gave up 0 bases; unmatched junction bases: 4. CDR3 sequence (DNA): TGCGCCAGCAGCACCGACAGGGGGCTCTCCTACAATGAGCAGTTCTTC. It is translated as CASSTDRGLSYNEQFF. Full variable domain (outside the CDR3, taken from reference TRBV5-1 and TRBJ2-1): KAGVTQTPRYLIKTRGQQVTLSCSPISGHRSVSWYQQTPGQGLQFLFEYFSETQRNKGNFPGRFSGRQFSNSRSEMNVSTLELGDSALYLCASSTDRGLSYNEQFFGPGTRLTVL.

The chain carries TRBV27 and TRBJ2-5, with a possible D match to TRBD2 (6 bases). Germline V gives CDR1 MNHEY, CDR2 SMNVEV (reference sequence). The CDR3 spans 15 residues. V dropped 6 bases and J dropped 2 bases, with 16 bases sitting between them. The CDR3 loop is CASSRFIAGQETQYF. CDR3 in DNA: TGTGCCAGCAGCCGGTTTATCGCGGGACAAGAGACCCAGTACTTC.